The 13 T cell receptor beta chains reported below all come from one sample, sequenced in a study of glioma-infiltrating T cells. The iRepertoire nested amplicon-rescue multiplex PCR amplified TCR alpha and beta CDR3s from RNA. From the multiplex PCR reads, TCRdb called clonotypes with MiXCR, one entry per CDR3 protein. This table holds about 380,000 distinct CDR3 sequences, more than 35% found once. Sequencing used glioma tissue, nonneoplastic brain tissue, or PBMCs (not recorded which). Every receptor here comes from a human donor with low-grade glioma or glioblastoma, undergoing nonglioma brain surgery, or in good health (not recorded which).

V is TRBV18 and J is TRBJ1-1; D uncertain. The CDR3 extends over 14 amino acids. From germline, CDR1 is KGHSH and CDR2 LQKENI. Trimming took off 1 base at V and 0 bases at J, with 6 bases between the two ends. CDR3 coding DNA: TGTGCCAGCTCACCACGGCAGCTGAACACTGAAGCTTTCTTT. As protein: CASSPRQLNTEAFF.

The J gene is TRBJ2-7, the V gene TRBV6-1, with D uncertain. Germline CDR1 MNHNS, CDR2 SASEGT. The CDR3 loop spans 12 amino acids. Trimming left V 8 bases short and J 0 bases short, with 8 bases between. CDR3 amino acids: CASGLSSYEQYF. The CDR3 nucleotides read TGTGCCAGCGGCCTAAGCTCCTACGAGCAGTACTTC.

The chain joins TRBV4-2 to TRBJ1-5, with D possibly TRBD1 on 6 matching bases. The CDR3 extends over 15 amino acids. Between the trimmed V and J ends, which lost 0 bases and 6 bases, there was a span of 12 bases. Germline loops: CDR1 LGHNA, CDR2 YNFKEQ. CDR3 amino acids: CASSQEERGGQPQHF. In DNA, the CDR3 is TGTGCCAGCAGCCAAGAGGAGAGGGGGGGTCAGCCCCAGCATTTT.

This clonotype appeared many times. The chain joins TRBV7-2 to TRBJ2-7; TRBD2 aligns across 10 bases. The CDR3 extends over 15 amino acids. J was trimmed by 7 bases and V by 1 base; bases with no gene match: 7. CDR1 and CDR2 (germline): SGHTA, FQGNSA. The CDR3, as DNA: TGTGCCAGCAGCTTAGAGCTAGCGGGAGTTGGAGAGCAGTACTTC. Amino acids: CASSLELAGVGEQYF.

Points on this clonotype: A read error is possible here, since a much larger clone lies one base away. The chain carries TRBV11-2 and TRBJ2-1; D ambiguous. This CDR3 has 12 residues. V dropped 5 bases and J dropped 9 bases, with 11 bases sitting between them. Germline CDR1 and CDR2: SGHAT and FQNNGV. The CDR3 DNA follows: TGTGCCAGCAGCCTCTCAAGGGTTGAGCAGTTCTTC. Translated: CASSLSRVEQFF.

A remark on this clonotype: This CDR3 is missing its conserved last phenylalanine or tryptophan, likely due to a read error. This sequence joins TRBV27 and TRBJ1-2; D call uncertain. This CDR3 spans 16 amino acids. V was pared by 5 bases and J by 5 bases, with 21 bases between. Looked up from germline, CDR1 is MNHEY and CDR2 is SMNVEV (reference sequence). CDR3 in amino acids: CASSPSLGKVGYGYTL. DNA of the CDR3: TGTGCCAGCAGTCCGTCGTTGGGCAAGGTGGGATATGGCTACACCCTC.

The table lists this clonotype with many counts. The rearrangement uses TRBV6-1 and TRBJ1-1; the D is unclear. Trimming pared 6 bases from V and 3 bases from J, leaving 11 bases between. This CDR3 region has 13 residues. Germline values: CDR1 MNHNS, CDR2 SASEGT. The CDR3 sequence: CASRAPWDTEAFF. As DNA, the CDR3 is TGTGCCAGCAGAGCTCCGTGGGACACTGAAGCTTTCTTT.

This clonotype was found a few times. V usage is TRBV7-9 and J usage is TRBJ1-2; D gene unclear. Germline CDR1 and CDR2: SEHNR and FQNEAQ (reference sequence). Trimming pared 1 base from V and 0 bases from J, leaving 9 bases between. This CDR3 region has 15 residues. The CDR3 is CASSLDGGSNYGYTF. CDR3 in DNA: TGTGCCAGCAGCTTAGATGGCGGATCTAACTATGGCTACACCTTC.

The V and J genes are TRBV28 and TRBJ2-3; 9 nucleotides align to TRBD2. This CDR3 has 15 residues. Germline V CDR1 and CDR2: MDHEN, SYDVKM. V trimming: 7 bases; J trimming: 5 bases; junction bases outside the gene matches: 10. CDR3 in amino acids: CASNPAGGPIDTQYF. CDR3 bases: TGTGCCAGCAACCCCGCGGGAGGGCCTATAGATACGCAGTATTTT.

On this clonotype itself: This may come from a read error, since a much larger clone is one base off. The gene calls are TRBV6-1 and TRBJ2-1; 9 bases align to TRBD2. Germline CDR1 MNHNS, CDR2 SASEGT. The CDR3 is 14 residues long. The trim removed 8 bases at V and 2 bases at J, leaving 4 bases unmatched. The CDR3, as DNA: TGTGCCAGCGATCCTAGCGGGGCCTACAATGAGCAGTTCTTC. Protein: CASDPSGAYNEQFF.

The sample holds a few counts of this clonotype. This chain joins TRBV12-3 or TRBV12-4 and TRBJ2-1; D remains ambiguous. Trimming stripped 5 bases from V and 10 bases from J, with 15 bases between. The CDR3 runs 13 residues. CDR3 DNA sequence: TGTGCCAGCAGTGGAGCCCTTGGGATAGAGCAGTTCTTC. As protein: CASSGALGIEQFF.

V gene TRBV4-2 combines with J gene TRBJ2-2, with TRBD1 as a possible D gene (6 bases). Trimming took 4 bases from V and 5 from J, leaving 26 bases between them. CDR3 size: 19 residues. Germline loops: CDR1 LGHNA, CDR2 YNFKEQ. CDR3 loop: CASSRFTARQARETGELFF. The CDR3 bases are TGTGCCAGCAGCCGATTTACAGCGAGACAGGCGAGAGAAACCGGGGAGCTGTTTTTT.

This clonotype showed up just once. The genes are TRBV29-1 and TRBJ2-3; D possibly corresponds to TRBD2 (6 bases). The CDR3 is 12 amino acids. Looked up from germline, CDR1 is SQVTM and CDR2 is ANQGSEA. The ends were cut back, 3 bases at V and 5 bases at J, with 9 bases in the middle. The chain's CDR3 is CSVDGGRDTQYF. The CDR3 bases are TGCAGCGTTGACGGGGGACGAGATACGCAGTATTTT.